This T cell receptor beta chain was captured in a study of early T cells in non-severe SARS-CoV-2 infection. In the study overall: The input, bulk RNA from unsorted whole blood, was sequenced, and chains were unpaired. General study results and limits: Database matching using VDJdb favored anti-spike CD8 responses, with private and CD4 specificities left missing.

Per the germline V gene, CDR1 is KGHDR and CDR2 is SFDVKD. Trimming removed 10 bases from V and 4 bases from J, with 19 bases in between. The CDR3 extends over 15 amino acids. This clonotype was seen many times. Its target is unknown. Unique molecular identifiers tagged individual cDNA molecules. TCRdb passed the 5' RACE reads through MiXCR, listing each CDR3 protein once. The data contain under 70,000 distinct CDR3 sequences, just under 5% of them singletons. This TCR derives from an adult who was a healthcare worker with PCR-confirmed SARS-CoV-2 infection or an uninfected control (not recorded which). What was sequenced was whole blood. V and J are TRBV24-1 and TRBJ2-1, with D possibly being TRBD2 (5 bases). CDR3 sequence reads: CATEPEAPLYNEQFF. The CDR3 nucleotides read TGTGCCACAGAACCGGAGGCCCCCCTATACAATGAGCAGTTCTTC.